These 2 T cell receptor beta chains share one sample of origin, sequenced in a study of metastatic and nonmetastatic thyroid tumors. No patient had received any treatment before thyroid surgery. With MiXCR, TCRdb reprocessed the PCR reads. The sample carries approximately 90,000 clones, around 7.8% recorded once. Source material: blood. Receptor source: a female donor with papillary thyroid cancer or a benign thyroid nodule (not recorded which). Some clones in this sample may be carry-over from other donors' samples.

There are many counts of this clone. Other DNA sequences within the sample encode an identical CDR3. In DNA, the CDR3 is TGTGCCAGCAGTTCGACGGGTCCCACCTACGAGCAGTACTTC. Its translation: CASSSTGPTYEQYF. The rearrangement joins TRBV27 to TRBJ2-7; D uncertain. V lost 4 bases to trimming and J lost 2 bases, with 12 bases between them. Germline V gene sequence: CDR1 MNHEY, CDR2 SMNVEV (reference sequence). The CDR3 length is 14 residues.

On this clone: A read error is possible here, since a much larger clone lies one base away. The chain couples TRBV7-2 to TRBJ2-5; D uncertain. CDR1 is SGHTA and CDR2 is FQGNSA in the germline V gene. The V and J ends lost 1 base and 5 bases respectively, with 14 bases between them. This CDR3 has 15 residues. This chain's CDR3 is CASSLGFIGVETQYF. DNA of the CDR3: TGTGCCAGCAGCTTAGGGTTTATAGGTGTGGAGACCCAGTACTTC. Full variable domain (missing parts from reference TRBV7-2 and TRBJ2-5): GAGVSQSPSNKVTEKGKDVELRCDPISGHTALYWYRQSLGQGLEFLIYFQGNSAPDKSGLPSDRFSAERTGGSVSTLTIQRTQQEDSAVYLCASSLGFIGVETQYFGPGTRLLVL.